Here is one TCR beta chain with its context. The data were obtained in a study of blood T cell repertoires in COVID-19. About the research overall: The analysed material was cDNA or gDNA that came from T cells, B-cell-depleted T cells, or PBMCs.

Donors were grouped by their self-reported clinical history. Per the authors' pipeline: Reference gene primer amplification gave estimated nucleated cell counts. Profiled with immunoSEQ multiplex PCR; TCRdb holds only in-frame clones, not every one. D and trimming were read from the DNA, whereas the V and J calls and clone size are those reported in that table. The sample consists of almost 400,000 clones, approximately 87% of them appearing once. In germline, CDR1 is SEHNR, CDR2 FQNEAQ (reference sequence). V dropped 7 bases and J dropped 1 base, with 16 bases sitting between them. The CDR3 loop spans 15 amino acids.

Material for sequencing was PBMCs or T cells enriched from blood (not recorded which). J is TRBJ1-2 and V is TRBV7-9; tentative D call: TRBD1 (5 bases). This receptor was identified in a woman in her thirties with acute COVID-19. CDR3 protein: CASIVWEGHNYGYTF. The DNA of the CDR3 is TGTGCCAGCATTGTCTGGGAGGGGCATAACTATGGCTACACCTTC.